The next 9 T cell receptor beta chains were all read from a single sample in a study of cytotoxic CD8 clonotypes in ibrutinib-treated CLL. Here immunoSEQ multiplex PCR was the method, and the copy in TCRdb shows in-frame clones only, minus some. Of around 25,000 clones in the sample, 65% to 75% were seen once. The specimen was PBMCs, collected after 24 months of ibrutinib treatment. These receptors all come from a human donor with chronic lymphocytic leukemia.

This clone was observed a few times. This sequence joins TRBV11-2 and TRBJ1-6; tentative D call: TRBD1 (5 bases). Trimming took off 0 bases at V and 11 bases at J, with 8 bases between the two ends. The CDR3 is made up of 13 amino acids. Per the germline V gene, CDR1 is SGHAT and CDR2 is FQNNGV. The CDR3 region is CASSLDREAPLHF. The CDR3 DNA reads as TGTGCCAGCAGCTTAGACAGGGAGGCACCCCTCCACTTT. Variable domain in full (rest from reference TRBV11-2 and TRBJ1-6): EAGVAQSPRYKIIEKRQSVAFWCNPISGHATLYWYQQILGQGPKLLIQFQNNGVVDDSQLPKDRFSAERLKGVDSTLKIQPAKLEDSAVYLCASSLDREAPLHFGNGTRLTVT.

V is TRBV11-2 and J is TRBJ1-1; D not certain. V gave up 5 bases and J gave up 4 bases, with 20 bases separating them. Per germline, CDR1 SGHAT and CDR2 FQNNGV. The CDR3 consists of 16 residues. CDR3 sequence (DNA): TGTGCCAGCAGCCACCAACGTATGGATGGTGGCACTGAAGCTTTCTTT. It is translated as CASSHQRMDGGTEAFF.

V is TRBV9 and J is TRBJ1-1, with 7 nucleotides matching TRBD1. The CDR3 contains 15 residues. The junction had 8 bases not matched to a gene; V was cut back by 2 bases and J by 4 bases. Per the germline V gene, CDR1 is SGDLS and CDR2 is YYNGEE. The CDR3 spells CASSVGQATGTEAFF. The DNA for the CDR3 is TGTGCCAGCAGCGTTGGACAGGCGACGGGCACTGAAGCTTTCTTT.

Comment on this clone: Other DNA sequences within the sample encode an identical CDR3. The V call is TRBV5-4, the J call TRBJ2-3; possibly TRBD1 or TRBD2 for D (6 bases each). V was cut by 4 bases and J by 4 bases, with 19 bases left in between. The V gene's germline CDR1 is SGHNT and CDR2 YYREEE (reference sequence). The length of the CDR3 is 16 residues. The CDR3 loop reads CASSTRMGGGADTQYF. For the CDR3, the DNA is TGTGCCAGCAGCACCCGGATGGGGGGCGGCGCAGATACGCAGTATTTT.

The chain carries TRBV4-2 and TRBJ2-3; D is ambiguous. The V gene lost 5 bases and the J gene lost 1 base, with 13 bases spanning the gap. There are 15 residues in the CDR3. Per the germline V gene, CDR1 is LGHNA and CDR2 is YNFKEQ. DNA for the CDR3: TGTGCCAGCAGCTTGAAGGCCAGAGGCACAGATACGCAGTATTTT. It encodes CASSLKARGTDTQYF.

The rearrangement links TRBV7-8 to TRBJ1-5, with D possibly being TRBD1 (5 bases). The CDR3 runs 16 residues. Trimming left V 2 bases short and J 3 bases short, with 14 bases between. Germline V gene data show CDR1 as SGHVS and CDR2 as FQNEAQ. The CDR3 region is CASSLNVRVDNQPQHF. In DNA form, the CDR3 reads TGTGCCAGCAGCTTAAACGTCAGGGTGGACAATCAGCCCCAGCATTTT.

Notes on this clone: One junction end does not reproduce the germline sequence, and a read error may be involved. This chain connects TRBV7-7 to TRBJ2-5, with D uncertain. The CDR3 sequence is 13 residues long. The germline CDR1 and CDR2 sequences are SSHAT and FNYEAQ (reference sequence). The CDR3 DNA is TGTGCTAGCAGCCTTGACTGGCAAGAGACCCAGTACTTC. Translating it yields CASSLDWQETQYF.

This chain uses TRBV5-4 with TRBJ2-1, with 8 bases fitting TRBD1. From germline, CDR1 is SGHNT and CDR2 YYREEE (reference sequence). There are 14 residues in the CDR3. The J segment lost 3 bases and the V segment lost 4 bases, leaving 3 bases of the junction unmatched. The CDR3 spells CASSEGTGYNEQFF. CDR3 DNA sequence: TGTGCCAGCAGCGAGGGGACAGGCTACAATGAGCAGTTCTTC.

The V call is TRBV29-1, the J call TRBJ2-5; D not certain. Looked up from germline, CDR1 is SQVTM and CDR2 is ANQGSEA. This CDR3 comprises 14 residues. Trimming stripped 4 bases from V and 4 bases from J, with 16 bases between. The CDR3 bases are TGCAGCGTTGGAGCTTCCTTACCCTCAGAGACCCAGTACTTC. This sequence encodes CSVGASLPSETQYF.